Listed below are T cell receptor beta chains from one sample, sequenced in a study of shared clonotypes between healthy human individuals. Libraries were prepared by immunoSEQ multiplex PCR; TCRdb keeps only in-frame clonotypes and omits some of them. The sample has hundreds of thousands of clones, around 80% seen once. The sequencing sample was made of PBMCs. These receptors all come from a woman aged 40 to 50 in good health. Some clones in this sample may be carry-over from other donors' samples. Both conserved end residues are part of each CDR3. D genes are given only for firm matches. The size field is filled for only some rows; it gives once, few, many or a size class.

abundance	v_gene	j_gene	len	d_gene	CDR3aa	CDR3nt
many	TRBV5-1	TRBJ2-6	14	NA	CASSLVEGANVLTF	TGCGCCAGCAGCTTGGTTGAGGGGGCCAACGTCCTGACTTTC
NA	TRBV19	TRBJ2-7	15	NA	CASSRAEAGTYEQYF	TGTGCCAGTAGTAGAGCGGAGGCAGGGACCTACGAGCAGTACTTC
NA	TRBV19	TRBJ2-5	15	NA	CASSIGSGHQETQYF	TGTGCCAGTAGTATCGGTAGCGGACACCAAGAGACCCAGTACTTC
NA	TRBV28	TRBJ2-1	16	NA	CASSLPRGQGFYEQFF	TGTGCCAGCAGTTTACCCCGGGGGCAGGGGTTTTATGAGCAGTTCTTC
once	TRBV19	TRBJ2-3	17	NA	CASSSGGAFSSTDTQYF	TGTGCCAGTAGTTCTGGGGGAGCATTTTCTAGCACAGATACGCAGTATTTT
NA	TRBV5-5	TRBJ2-7	16	TRBD1	CASSLAGGQGAYEQYF	TGTGCCAGCAGCTTGGCCGGGGGACAGGGGGCTTACGAGCAGTACTTC
NA	TRBV2	TRBJ2-1	14	NA	CASTQGTGYNEQFF	TGTGCCAGCACCCAGGGCACAGGCTACAATGAGCAGTTCTTC
few	TRBV5-4	TRBJ2-4	16	NA	CASPKSRYGAKNIQYF	TGTGCCAGCCCGAAGTCAAGGTACGGGGCCAAAAACATTCAGTACTTC
NA	TRBV7-7	TRBJ2-5	14	NA	CASSSGPAGETQYF	TGTGCCAGCAGCTCGGGCCCCGCCGGAGAGACCCAGTACTTC
few	TRBV19	TRBJ2-2	17	TRBD1	CASSILPGQGATGELFF	TGTGCCAGTAGTATCCTTCCGGGACAGGGGGCCACCGGGGAGCTGTTTTTT
few	TRBV27	TRBJ1-3	14	NA	CASSLVGPGNTIYF	TGTGCCAGCAGTTTAGTGGGGCCTGGAAACACCATATATTTT
NA	TRBV28	TRBJ1-6	15	TRBD1	CASSPRDRDFSPLHF	TGTGCCAGCAGCCCCCGGGACAGGGATTTTTCACCCCTCCACTTT
NA	TRBV29-1	TRBJ2-2	13	NA	CSGRQGGTGELFF	TGCAGCGGTCGACAGGGAGGGACCGGGGAGCTGTTTTTT
NA	TRBV6-6	TRBJ1-4	14	NA	CASRPAGHDEKLFF	TGTGCCAGCCGGCCGGCCGGCCATGATGAAAAACTGTTTTTT
NA	TRBV19	TRBJ2-7	14	NA	CASSIADSSYEQYF	TGTGCCAGTAGTATTGCGGACAGCTCCTACGAGCAGTACTTC
NA	TRBV30	TRBJ2-7	12	NA	CAWSVDAYEQYF	TGTGCCTGGAGTGTAGACGCCTACGAGCAGTACTTC
once	TRBV7-3	TRBJ2-3	17	TRBD2	CASSSGGAGLGTDTQYF	TGTGCCAGCAGCTCTGGGGGAGCGGGACTGGGCACAGATACGCAGTATTTT
NA	TRBV14	TRBJ2-7	18	TRBD1	CASSQGGRGPLNTYEQYF	TGTGCCAGCAGCCAAGGAGGCAGGGGGCCCCTCAACACCTACGAGCAGTACTTC
NA	TRBV19	TRBJ1-2	14	NA	CASTAGTYFYGYTF	TGTGCCAGCACCGCCGGGACATACTTCTATGGCTACACCTTC
NA	TRBV5-6	TRBJ1-1	15	TRBD1	CASSYRDRLNTEAFF	TGTGCCAGCAGCTACCGGGACAGGCTGAACACTGAAGCTTTCTTT
NA	TRBV5-1	TRBJ2-7	11	NA	CASSAGVEQYF	TGCGCCAGCAGCGCCGGGGTCGAGCAGTACTTC
NA	TRBV28	TRBJ2-5	14	NA	CASSSTGSRETQYF	TGTGCCAGCAGTTCCACAGGGTCCCGAGAGACCCAGTACTTC
few	TRBV18	TRBJ2-6	15	NA	CASSPAGGGANVLTF	TGTGCCAGCTCACCTGCCGGGGGAGGGGCCAACGTCCTGACTTTC
NA	TRBV30	TRBJ1-2	14	NA	CAWSYWGLGYGYTF	TGTGCCTGGAGTTATTGGGGGCTGGGCTATGGCTACACCTTC
NA	TRBV28	TRBJ1-5	16	NA	CASSSDQGVRNQPQHF	TGTGCCAGCAGTTCGGACCAGGGAGTTCGTAATCAGCCCCAGCATTTT
NA	TRBV11-2	TRBJ2-1	18	TRBD2	CASSGRGLAGGPGDEQFF	TGTGCCAGCAGCGGGAGGGGACTAGCGGGAGGGCCGGGGGATGAGCAGTTCTTC
NA	TRBV29-1	TRBJ1-3	13	TRBD1	CSAGDRAGNTIYF	TGCAGCGCCGGGGACAGGGCTGGAAACACCATATATTTT
NA	TRBV5-5	TRBJ2-1	17	NA	CASSLVPAGQFYNEQFF	TGTGCCAGCAGCTTGGTCCCCGCGGGACAGTTTTACAATGAGCAGTTCTTC
few	TRBV7-9	TRBJ2-4	15	NA	CASSLGLTEGGIQYF	TGTGCCAGCAGCTTAGGACTAACAGAGGGGGGCATTCAGTACTTC
once	TRBV9	TRBJ1-3	14	NA	CASSATGSGNTIYF	TGTGCCAGCAGCGCAACAGGGTCTGGAAACACCATATATTTT
NA	TRBV13	TRBJ1-1	12	NA	CASSTWSTEAFF	TGTGCCAGCTCAACTTGGAGTACTGAAGCTTTCTTT
once	TRBV7-3	TRBJ2-1	16	TRBD1	CASSLGQGAFSNEQFF	TGTGCCAGCAGCTTGGGACAGGGGGCCTTCAGCAATGAGCAGTTCTTC